This T cell receptor beta chain was recovered during a study of beta chain features in type 1 diabetes. On the study more broadly: Examination covered some 110,000,000 sorted cells spanning all samples.

Details on this clone: Its antigen is still unknown.

cDNA synthesis used the whole RNA isolate, giving expressed TCRB sequences. Clones were sequenced by immunoSEQ multiplex PCR, and TCRdb holds only the in-frame ones, with some missing. Counted here are 600,000 or so clones, about an eighth occurring once; the ten biggest clones make up roughly 0.04%. Findings of the study overall: Patients and controls would share equally any PCR tilt toward shorter templates. A definitive answer on HLA type influencing TCRB rearrangement was not reached here. In all four CD4+ subsets, TCRB CDR3 length was significantly, moderately reduced in type 1 diabetes.

One heparinised blood draw, averaging about 120 mL, came from each donor. Germline CDR1 reads MNHNS; CDR2 reads SASEGT. The CDR3 is 11 residues long. V lost 11 bases and J lost 2, with 9 bases in between. This receptor was identified in a man between 18 and 29 years old with type 1 diabetes. The sequenced material came from naive CD4+ T cells from blood. V gene TRBV6-1 combines with J gene TRBJ2-5; D is perhaps TRBD2 (6 bases). CDR3 residues: CAGGSQETQYF. The CDR3 DNA sequence: TGTGCCGGAGGGAGTCAAGAGACCCAGTACTTC.